This record covers a single T cell receptor (beta chain). Compared with the rest of its sample, this clonotype is medium-sized (0.01 to 0.1%). The antigen it recognizes is unknown. No base quality values were provided; no much bigger clone lies one nucleotide off. TCRdb shows the sequencer as NextSeq 500. TCR libraries were prepared from approximately 16 ng of total RNA with the QIAseq Immune Repertoire RNA Library Kit, Human TCR Panel. TCR libraries were sequenced on an Illumina NextSeq with a Mid Output V2 kit, using asymmetric 261x41 paired-end reads. Every TCR library was diluted down to roughly 4 nM, then pooled, denatured and loaded at about 0.92 pM. The paper's processing steps were these. TCR FASTQ files were processed in the QIAGEN GeneGlobe Data Analysis Center, and downstream analysis was performed in R 3.5.2. Clonality was calculated as one minus Shannon entropy normalized by the log of the number of unique productive sequences. Fisher exact tests at 5% FDR, run separately within each subset, picked out TRA or TRB clonotypes whose abundance differed between baseline and M1. Clonotypes with differential abundance were put into four groups: emerging, expanding, contracting or non-expanding/contracting. Repertoire overlap between patients was measured with Morisita's overlap index. The public reads were quality trimmed at Q25 with fastp and then assembled into clones with MiXCR by TCRdb, keeping productive beta chains. Here each entry gathers all rows of one CDR3 protein and keeps the most common genes and DNA. The V and J calls and clone size are TCRdb's, not the authors'. The sample table records about 1,700 distinct CDR3 sequences; around 6.8% of these occur just once. The ten largest account for less than 8.5% of the sample.

This entry belongs to a study of circulating CD8 cells and anti-PD-1 response in melanoma (dated by TCRdb to between 2020 and 2021). Notes on the research overall: Nivolumab was given to patients intravenously at 3 mg/kg every 2 weeks. The TCR repertoire analysis covered some eleven melanoma patients: 7 non-responders and 4 responders. The melanoma cohort included approximately 13 patients, of whom seven received anti-PD-1 as first-line therapy and six had previously received targeted therapy or immunotherapy. On on-treatment samples, PD-1 was detected using a biotinylated anti-human IgG4 antibody. Responders were defined as patients showing complete or partial responses, and non-responders as patients showing stable or progressive disease (RECIST v1.1).

Using a BD FACSAria II cell sorter, four subsets defined by PD-1 and/or TIGIT were sorted from live CD3+CD8+TCRalphabeta+ cells. To characterize how relevant each subset is to anti-PD-1 therapy response, circulating CD8 T cells were sorted into four subsets based on PD-1 and TIGIT expression. For every sorted CD8 T-cell subset, sequencing covered both the TCR alpha and the TCR beta chains. Peripheral blood was collected at three points: before the first anti-PD-1 injection, after two injections and after four injections. Ficoll gradient centrifugation was used to isolate PBMCs right away. Until use, PBMCs were kept cryopreserved in liquid nitrogen in RPMI containing 20% FCS and around 9% DMSO. Thawed PBMCs were stained with a viability dye and antibodies against CD3, CD8alpha, TCRalphabeta, PD-1 and TIGIT. The RNeasy Kit was used to extract total RNA, and all samples had a RIN greater than 7. Overall results and qualifications from the work: Because tumor material was not accessible, tumor reactivity was instead assessed by peptide assays on expanded sorted subsets. Both treatment-naive and previously treated patients were included in the cohort, and this mixing was noted by the authors as something that could influence results. The published TCR repertoire comparisons relied only on baseline and M1 samples from a small cohort that had few responders. Between subsets, repertoires were largely private, with fewer than 8% of TRB clonotypes shared at M1, and the highest sharing was seen between DPOS and TIGIT. Because material was limited, most experiments were generally run without replicates. The DNEG repertoire was the most diverse; PD-1 and DPOS showed similar, higher clonality, and TIGIT repertoires were the least diverse.

This specimen was CD8+ T cells from PBMCs, taken at baseline or after one month of anti-PD-1 therapy (not recorded which). The sequence derives from a human donor with melanoma.

Here the CDR3 is given as CASSRRQSEQFF. The nucleotide sequence reads TGTGCCAGCAGCCGCCGACAGTCTGAGCAGTTCTTC. This sequence uses TRBV14 and TRBJ2-1; the D gene is perhaps TRBD1, on 5 matching bases. CDR1 SGHDN and CDR2 FVKESK are derived from the germline V gene. Trimming at the junction amounts to 4 bases on V and 9 bases on J, and the germline ends lie 10 bases apart. The CDR3 runs 12 residues from the cysteine to the phenylalanine. Only the CDR3 part of the read is kept: 36 bases, read in frame from the first base.